This T cell receptor (beta chain) was documented in a study of T cell responses to AZD1222 COVID-19 vaccine. Broader study findings: CD4 TCRs covered the whole spike, strongest at regions 160-218 and 743-854. Donors skewed white British and female; clonal diversity was possibly underestimated. Seropositive AZD1222 recipients at baseline numbered only five or six.

Libraries were prepared by immunoSEQ multiplex PCR; TCRdb keeps only in-frame clonotypes and omits some of them. The table records 80,000 or so clones, roughly nine tenths of them present only once. Of note for this clone: What it recognizes is unknown.

The ends were cut back, 1 base at V and 3 bases at J, with 15 bases in the middle. Germline assignment: CDR1 SGHRS and CDR2 YFSETQ. The length of the CDR3 is 16 residues. The material sequenced was peripheral blood, taken on day 0 of AZD1222 vaccination. The chain uses TRBV5-1 and TRBJ2-3, with a tentative D call TRBD2 (5 bases). This receptor was identified in an adult in good health. CDR3 in DNA: TGCGCCAGCAGCTTGCGTCCGGCCTCGGGGACAGATACGCAGTATTTT. Translating it yields CASSLRPASGTDTQYF.